Below are 20 T cell receptor beta chains sequenced from a single sample in a study of T cells in Graves' hyperthyroidism and ophthalmopathy. Amplified regions were TCR beta CDR3 sequences from RNA transcripts. The TCR CDR3 first-round RT-PCR relied on the HTBI primer set. TCRdb ran MiXCR on the multiplex PCR reads and lists one entry per CDR3 protein. The repertoire consists of a few hundred thousand distinct CDR3 sequences, with around 20% occurring once and the leading ten covering 50%. The sample comprised blood. The receptors shown here come from a woman in her 50s with Graves' hyperthyroidism.

In its sample, this clonotype was seen many times. The rearrangement joins TRBV28 to TRBJ2-7, with 7 bases that match TRBD2. The CDR3 is 15 residues long. V lost 3 bases to trimming and J lost 1 base; unmatched junction nucleotides: 6. CDR1 and CDR2 (germline): MDHEN, SYDVKM. CDR3 nucleotides: TGTGCCAGCAGTTTTGGGACTACCCGTTCCTACGAGCAGTACTTC. Translated: CASSFGTTRSYEQYF.

The CDR3 here is CSGGSLDEQFF. The CDR3 DNA follows: TGCAGTGGGGGGAGTCTCGATGAGCAGTTCTTC. The V call is TRBV20-1, the J call TRBJ2-1, with D perhaps matching TRBD1 or TRBD2 (5 bases each). Trimming took off 7 bases at V and 8 bases at J, with 12 bases between the two ends. From germline, CDR1 is DFQATT and CDR2 SNEGSKA (reference sequence). The CDR3 runs 11 residues.

Only a few counts were recorded for this clonotype. CDR3 region: CSARDRGGTTNQPQHF. As DNA, the CDR3 is TGCAGTGCTAGAGATAGAGGCGGGACTACAAATCAGCCCCAGCATTTT. The chain has TRBV20-1 and TRBJ1-5; perhaps TRBD1 as D (5 bases). The CDR3 is made up of 16 amino acids. Germline lookup yields CDR1 DFQATT and CDR2 SNEGSKA (reference sequence). The ends were cut back, 0 bases at V and 4 bases at J, with 16 bases in the middle.

The chain recombines TRBV27 with TRBJ2-1; D is perhaps TRBD1 (5 bases). CDR1 and CDR2 from the germline V gene are MNHEY and SMNVEV (reference sequence). This CDR3 comprises 17 residues. Trimming shortened V by 4 bases and J by 5 bases, and 21 bases separated the two germline ends. CDR3 sequence (DNA): TGTGCCAGCAGTTCTATCGGTTTAGGGGTAACCCACAATGAGCAGTTCTTC. Encoded protein: CASSSIGLGVTHNEQFF.

V and J are TRBV28 and TRBJ2-7; 7 nucleotides line up with TRBD2. The CDR3 consists of 15 residues. With 5 bases clipped from V and 2 bases from J, the junction kept 9 bases outside the gene matches. Germline CDR1 and CDR2: MDHEN and SYDVKM. The DNA for the CDR3 is TGTGCCAGCAGTGGACCGACTAGCCCAGCCTACGAGCAGTACTTC. Its translation: CASSGPTSPAYEQYF. Combining the CDR3 with reference TRBV28 and TRBJ2-7 gives the whole variable domain DVKVTQSSRYLVKRTGEKVFLECVQDMDHENMFWYRQDPGLGLRLIYFSYDVKMKEKGDIPEGYSVSREKKERFSLILESASTNQTSMYLCASSGPTSPAYEQYFGPGTRLTVT.

In this sample, this clonotype turned up a few times. The chain couples TRBV4-1 to TRBJ1-2; D ambiguous. The CDR3 loop spans 16 amino acids. Germline V CDR1 and CDR2: MGHRA, YSYEKL. The V and J ends lost 0 bases and 0 bases respectively, with 11 bases between them. The chain's CDR3 is CASSQDPGDSNYGYTF. The CDR3 nucleotides read TGCGCCAGCAGCCAAGATCCTGGAGATTCTAACTATGGCTACACCTTC.

The chain combines TRBV9 with TRBJ2-2, with 12 bases fitting TRBD2. CDR1 and CDR2 (germline): SGDLS, YYNGEE. J lost 7 bases, V lost 0 bases, and 4 bases had no gene match. The CDR3 is 16 residues long. This CDR3 reads CASSVESSGRGGELFF. The CDR3, as DNA: TGTGCCAGCAGCGTAGAGTCTAGCGGGAGGGGCGGGGAGCTGTTTTTT.

This clonotype was seen repeatedly, ten times or more. The rearrangement uses TRBV5-1 and TRBJ1-1; possible D gene TRBD1, 6 bases. V lost 6 bases, J lost 0 bases, and 15 bases lay in between. The germline CDR1 and CDR2 sequences are SGHRS and YFSETQ. The CDR3 has 15 amino acids. CDR3 coding DNA: TGCGCCAGCACCCAGGAGGGGGTCATGAACACTGAAGCTTTCTTT. Encoded protein: CASTQEGVMNTEAFF.

Many counts were recorded for this clonotype. V gene TRBV12-3 or TRBV12-4 combines with J gene TRBJ1-1; D remains unclear. The CDR3 has 12 residues. The CDR3: CATAGLNTEAFF. The DNA of the CDR3 is TGTGCGACGGCTGGGCTGAACACTGAAGCTTTCTTT.

This chain uses TRBV4-2 with TRBJ2-5, with 11 bases aligning to TRBD1. V dropped 1 base and J dropped 4; count of bases not matched to a gene: 2. Germline V gene data show CDR1 as LGHNA and CDR2 as YNFKEQ. The CDR3 is 15 amino acids. The CDR3 protein is CASSQGGQGGETQYF. The DNA for the CDR3 is TGTGCCAGCAGCCAAGGGGGACAGGGGGGAGAGACCCAGTACTTC.

Notes on this clonotype: Given a much more abundant clone one base away, this may be a read error. The V gene is TRBV5-1, the J gene TRBJ2-1; 10 positions agree with TRBD2. Germline V gene data show CDR1 as SGHRS and CDR2 as YFSETQ. CDR3 size: 15 residues. This CDR3 is CASRLVGLAGDEQFF. CDR3 bases: TGCGCCAGCAGATTGGTAGGGCTAGCGGGGGATGAGCAGTTCTTC. Using reference TRBV5-1 and TRBJ2-1 for the parts outside the CDR3, the full variable domain is KAGVTQTPRYLIKTRGQQVTLSCSPISGHRSVSWYQQTPGQGLQFLFEYFSETQRNKGNFPGRFSGRQFSNSRSEMNVSTLELGDSALYLCASRLVGLAGDEQFFGPGTRLTVL.

This clonotype was detected ten times or more. V gene TRBV5-1 combines with J gene TRBJ2-1, with D uncertain. V was trimmed by 0 bases and J by 4 bases, leaving 11 bases between them. Germline values: CDR1 SGHRS, CDR2 YFSETQ. The CDR3 runs 15 residues. CDR3 sequence (DNA): TGCGCCAGCAGCTTGGCTTTAGGTCGATACAATGAGCAGTTCTTC. This encodes CASSLALGRYNEQFF.

Ten or more counts support this clonotype. The chain couples TRBV13 to TRBJ2-3; 11 positions agree with TRBD2. This CDR3 region has 18 residues. V lost 4 bases to trimming and J lost 4 bases; unmatched junction nucleotides: 13. The V gene's germline CDR1 is PRHDT and CDR2 FYEKMQ (reference sequence). CDR3 protein: CASSSRPLSGRAPDTQYF. CDR3 sequence (DNA): TGTGCCAGCAGCTCCCGCCCCCTTAGCGGGAGGGCCCCAGATACGCAGTATTTT.

This clonotype was seen repeatedly, ten times or more. The rearrangement joins TRBV12-3 or TRBV12-4 to TRBJ1-1; tentatively, D is TRBD1 (5 bases). V lost 6 bases, J lost 6 bases, and 17 bases lay in between. The CDR3 totals 14 residues. The CDR3 bases are TGTGCCAGCAGCCCCGGCAGGGCCCTATCTGAAGCTTTCTTT. Encoded protein: CASSPGRALSEAFF.

This clonotype was observed at least ten times. The chain recombines TRBV12-3 or TRBV12-4 with TRBJ1-1, with 12 positions matching TRBD1. With 3 bases clipped from V and 7 bases from J, the junction kept 6 bases outside the gene matches. The length of the CDR3 is 15 residues. In DNA form, the CDR3 reads TGTGCCAGCAGTTTTGCCGGGACAGGGGGCGTTGAAGCTTTCTTT. This gives the protein CASSFAGTGGVEAFF.

Remarks on this clonotype: A much larger clone differs from this one at a single base, so this may be a read error. This chain links TRBV28 with TRBJ2-1; 7 bases line up with TRBD1. CDR1 is MDHEN and CDR2 is SYDVKM in the germline V gene. The CDR3 runs to 13 residues. V was clipped by 6 bases and J by 8 bases; unmatched bases: 7. For the CDR3, the DNA is TGTGCCAGCAGAGACCAGACAGGGCATGAGCAGTTCTTC. It yields the protein CASRDQTGHEQFF.

This clonotype was recorded many times. This chain uses TRBV18 with TRBJ2-5, with TRBD1 as a possible D gene (5 bases). The germline V gene has CDR1 KGHSH and CDR2 LQKENI. The CDR3 loop spans 14 amino acids. Trimming took 2 bases from V and 5 from J, leaving 12 bases between them. CDR3 sequence (DNA): TGTGCCAGCTCACCAGGGATAGGGGTGGAGACCCAGTACTTC. It specifies CASSPGIGVETQYF.

This clonotype was observed a handful of times. This chain's CDR3 is CASSLSQGGSNQPQHF. CDR3 nucleotides: TGTGCCAGCAGCCTATCGCAGGGGGGGAGCAATCAGCCCCAGCATTTT. The chain couples TRBV28 to TRBJ1-5; 7 bases line up with TRBD1. J lost 1 base, V lost 6 bases, and 9 bases had no gene match. CDR1 and CDR2 from the germline V gene are MDHEN and SYDVKM. This CDR3 contains 16 residues.

This clonotype was picked up many times. V and J are TRBV6-5 and TRBJ1-2, with D unresolved. This CDR3 contains 14 residues. V gave up 0 bases and J gave up 4 bases, with 9 bases separating them. Germline V gene sequence: CDR1 MNHEY, CDR2 SVGAGI. CDR3: CASSYSNGVYGYTF. The CDR3 DNA reads TGTGCCAGCAGTTACTCGAATGGGGTCTATGGCTACACCTTC.

V is TRBV19 and J is TRBJ2-3, with D maybe TRBD1 (6 bases). Germline loops: CDR1 LNHDA, CDR2 SQIVND (reference sequence). This CDR3 is built from 15 residues. Trimming took off 7 bases at V and 1 base at J, with 15 bases between the two ends. The CDR3 loop reads CASTPGAGGTDTQYF. The CDR3 DNA follows: TGTGCCAGTACCCCAGGGGCCGGGGGCACAGATACGCAGTATTTT. Drawing the rest from reference TRBV19 and TRBJ2-3, the complete variable domain is DGGITQSPKYLFRKEGQNVTLSCEQNLNHDAMYWYRQDPGQGLRLIYYSQIVNDFQKGDIAEGYSVSREKKESFPLTVTSAQKNPTAFYLCASTPGAGGTDTQYFGPGTRLTVL.